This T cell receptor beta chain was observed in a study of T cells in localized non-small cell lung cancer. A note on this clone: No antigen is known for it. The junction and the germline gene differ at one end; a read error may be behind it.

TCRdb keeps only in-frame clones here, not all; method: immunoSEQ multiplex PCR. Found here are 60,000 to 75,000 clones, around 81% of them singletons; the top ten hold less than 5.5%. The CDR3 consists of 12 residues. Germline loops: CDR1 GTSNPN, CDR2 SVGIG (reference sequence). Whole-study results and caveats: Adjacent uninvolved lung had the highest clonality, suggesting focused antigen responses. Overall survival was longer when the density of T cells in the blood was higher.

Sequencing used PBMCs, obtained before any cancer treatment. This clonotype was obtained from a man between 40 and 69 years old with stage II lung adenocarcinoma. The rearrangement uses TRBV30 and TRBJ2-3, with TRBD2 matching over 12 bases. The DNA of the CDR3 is TGTGCCTGGAGTCTGACTAGCGGGAGTCCCTCTTTT. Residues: CAWSLTSGSPSF.